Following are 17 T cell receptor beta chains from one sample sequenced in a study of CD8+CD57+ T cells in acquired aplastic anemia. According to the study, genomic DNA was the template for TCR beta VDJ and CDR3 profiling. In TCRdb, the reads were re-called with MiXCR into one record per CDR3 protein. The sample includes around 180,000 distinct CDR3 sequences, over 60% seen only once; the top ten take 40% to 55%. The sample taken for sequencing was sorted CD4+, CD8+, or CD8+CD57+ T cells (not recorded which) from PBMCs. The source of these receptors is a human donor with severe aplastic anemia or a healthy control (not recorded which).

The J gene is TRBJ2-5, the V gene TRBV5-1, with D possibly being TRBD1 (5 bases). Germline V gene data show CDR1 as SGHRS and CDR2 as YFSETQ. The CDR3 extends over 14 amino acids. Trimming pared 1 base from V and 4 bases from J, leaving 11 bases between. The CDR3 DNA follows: TGCGCCAGCAGCTTGCAGGCAGGGCGAGAGACCCAGTACTTC. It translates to CASSLQAGRETQYF. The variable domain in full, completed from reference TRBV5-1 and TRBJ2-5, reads KAGVTQTPRYLIKTRGQQVTLSCSPISGHRSVSWYQQTPGQGLQFLFEYFSETQRNKGNFPGRFSGRQFSNSRSEMNVSTLELGDSALYLCASSLQAGRETQYFGPGTRLLVL.

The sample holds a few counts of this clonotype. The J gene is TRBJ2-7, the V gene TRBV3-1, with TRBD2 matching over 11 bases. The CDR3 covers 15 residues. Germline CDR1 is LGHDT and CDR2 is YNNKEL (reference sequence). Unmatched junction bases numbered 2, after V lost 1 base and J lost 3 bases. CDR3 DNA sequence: TGTGCCAGCAGCCAAGCTAGCGGGGGGCGCTACGAGCAGTACTTC. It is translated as CASSQASGGRYEQYF.

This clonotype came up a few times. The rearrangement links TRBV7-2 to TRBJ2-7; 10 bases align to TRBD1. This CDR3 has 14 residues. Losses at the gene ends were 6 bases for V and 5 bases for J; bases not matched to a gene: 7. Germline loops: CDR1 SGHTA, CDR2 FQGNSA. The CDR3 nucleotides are TGTGCCAGCAGATCCGGGACAGGGGAGGACGAGCAGTACTTC. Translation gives CASRSGTGEDEQYF.

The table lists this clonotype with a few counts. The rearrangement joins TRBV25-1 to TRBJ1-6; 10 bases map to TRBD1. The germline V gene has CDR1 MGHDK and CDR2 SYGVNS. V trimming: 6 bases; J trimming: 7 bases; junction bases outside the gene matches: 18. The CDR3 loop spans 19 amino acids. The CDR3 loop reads CASRPRDRGLKNENSPLHF. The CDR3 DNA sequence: TGTGCCAGCAGACCCCGGGACAGGGGACTAAAGAATGAGAATTCACCCCTCCACTTT.

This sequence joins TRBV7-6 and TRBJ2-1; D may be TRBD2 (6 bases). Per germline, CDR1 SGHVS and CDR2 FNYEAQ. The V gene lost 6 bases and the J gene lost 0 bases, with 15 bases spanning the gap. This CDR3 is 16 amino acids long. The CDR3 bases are TGTGCCAGCAGTTACCTGGGGGGAAGCTCCTACAATGAGCAGTTCTTC. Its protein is CASSYLGGSSYNEQFF.

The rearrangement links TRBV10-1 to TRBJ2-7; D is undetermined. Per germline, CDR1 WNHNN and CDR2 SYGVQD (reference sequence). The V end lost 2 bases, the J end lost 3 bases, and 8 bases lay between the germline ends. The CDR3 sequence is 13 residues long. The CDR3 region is CASSERWDYEQYF. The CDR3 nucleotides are TGCGCCAGCAGTGAGCGTTGGGACTACGAGCAGTACTTC.

CDR3 amino acids: CASSSRQGGDTGELFF. The CDR3 DNA is TGTGCCAGCAGCTCCCGACAGGGCGGAGACACCGGGGAGCTGTTTTTT. J is TRBJ2-2 and V is TRBV7-9, with 7 positions matching TRBD1. The ends lost 4 bases at V and 3 bases at J; junction bases unmatched: 8. The CDR3 spans 16 residues. Germline lookup yields CDR1 SEHNR and CDR2 FQNEAQ (reference sequence).

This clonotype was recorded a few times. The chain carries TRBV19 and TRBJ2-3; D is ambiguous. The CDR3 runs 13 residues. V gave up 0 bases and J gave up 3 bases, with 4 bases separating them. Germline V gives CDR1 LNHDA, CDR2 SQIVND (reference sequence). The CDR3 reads CASSIDRTDTQYF. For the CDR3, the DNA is TGTGCCAGTAGTATAGATCGGACAGATACGCAGTATTTT. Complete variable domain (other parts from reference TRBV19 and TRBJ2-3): DGGITQSPKYLFRKEGQNVTLSCEQNLNHDAMYWYRQDPGQGLRLIYYSQIVNDFQKGDIAEGYSVSREKKESFPLTVTSAQKNPTAFYLCASSIDRTDTQYFGPGTRLTVL.

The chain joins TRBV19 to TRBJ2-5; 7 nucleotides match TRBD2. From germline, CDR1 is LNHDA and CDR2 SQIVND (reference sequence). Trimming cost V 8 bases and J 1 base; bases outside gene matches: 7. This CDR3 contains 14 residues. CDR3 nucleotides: TGTGCCAGTGGGGGAGGGGTCATCCAAGAGACCCAGTACTTC. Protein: CASGGGVIQETQYF. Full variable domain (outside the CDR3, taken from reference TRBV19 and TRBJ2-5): DGGITQSPKYLFRKEGQNVTLSCEQNLNHDAMYWYRQDPGQGLRLIYYSQIVNDFQKGDIAEGYSVSREKKESFPLTVTSAQKNPTAFYLCASGGGVIQETQYFGPGTRLLVL.

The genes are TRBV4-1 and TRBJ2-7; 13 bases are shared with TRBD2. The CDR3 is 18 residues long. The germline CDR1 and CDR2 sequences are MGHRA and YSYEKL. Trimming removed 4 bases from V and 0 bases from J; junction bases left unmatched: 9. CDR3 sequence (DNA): TGCGCCAGCAGCCTCAGACTAGCGGGGGGCTTAAGCTCCTACGAGCAGTACTTC. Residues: CASSLRLAGGLSSYEQYF.

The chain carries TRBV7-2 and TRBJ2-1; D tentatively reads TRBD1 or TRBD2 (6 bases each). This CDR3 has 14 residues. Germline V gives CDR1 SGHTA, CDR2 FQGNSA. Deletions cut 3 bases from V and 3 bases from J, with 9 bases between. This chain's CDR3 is CASSLGGDYNEQFF. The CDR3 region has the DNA TGTGCCAGCAGCTTGGGGGGCGACTACAATGAGCAGTTCTTC.

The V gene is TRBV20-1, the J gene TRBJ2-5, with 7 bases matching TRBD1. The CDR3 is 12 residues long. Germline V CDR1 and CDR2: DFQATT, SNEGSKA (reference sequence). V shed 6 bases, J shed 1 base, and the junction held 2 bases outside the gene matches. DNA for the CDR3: TGCAGTGCCCGGGACAGCCAAGAGACCCAGTACTTC. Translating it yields CSARDSQETQYF.

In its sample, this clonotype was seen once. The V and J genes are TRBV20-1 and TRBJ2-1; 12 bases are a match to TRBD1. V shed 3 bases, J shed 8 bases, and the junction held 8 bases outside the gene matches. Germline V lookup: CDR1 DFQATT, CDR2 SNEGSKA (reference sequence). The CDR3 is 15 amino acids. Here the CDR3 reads CSASPPGQGADEQFF. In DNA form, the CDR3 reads TGCAGTGCTAGCCCTCCGGGACAGGGGGCAGATGAGCAGTTCTTC.

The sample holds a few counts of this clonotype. For the CDR3, the DNA is TGTGCCAGCAGCGTAGACGGGACTGATGAGCAGTTCTTC. Translating it yields CASSVDGTDEQFF. The gene calls are TRBV9 and TRBJ2-1; D perhaps matches TRBD2 (6 bases). CDR1 SGDLS and CDR2 YYNGEE come from the germline V gene. This CDR3 has 13 residues. V dropped 0 bases and J dropped 8 bases, with 9 bases sitting between them.

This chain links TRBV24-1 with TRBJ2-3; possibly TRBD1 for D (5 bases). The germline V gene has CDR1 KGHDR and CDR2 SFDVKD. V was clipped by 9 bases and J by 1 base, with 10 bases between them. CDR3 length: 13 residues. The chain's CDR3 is CATGTRGTDTQYF. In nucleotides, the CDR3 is TGTGCCACCGGCACCAGGGGCACAGATACGCAGTATTTT.

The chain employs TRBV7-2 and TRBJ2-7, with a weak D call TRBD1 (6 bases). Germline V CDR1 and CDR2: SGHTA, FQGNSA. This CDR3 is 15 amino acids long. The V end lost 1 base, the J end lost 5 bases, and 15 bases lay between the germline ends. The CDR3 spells CASSLVGGNGDEQYF. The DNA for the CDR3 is TGTGCCAGCAGCTTAGTTGGGGGCAATGGCGACGAGCAGTACTTC.

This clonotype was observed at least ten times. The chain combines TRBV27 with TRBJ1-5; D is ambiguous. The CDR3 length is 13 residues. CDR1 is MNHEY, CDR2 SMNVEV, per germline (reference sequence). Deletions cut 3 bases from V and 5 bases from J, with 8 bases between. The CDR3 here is CASSFGPYQPQHF. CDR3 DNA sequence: TGTGCCAGCAGTTTCGGCCCGTATCAGCCCCAGCATTTT.